A single sample is the source of the 5 T cell receptor beta chains below, sequenced in a study of blood T cell repertoires in COVID-19. Repertoires were generated with immunoSEQ multiplex PCR, while TCRdb's copy carries only in-frame clones and drops some. In the table there are around 300,000 clones, roughly 88% of which are singletons. Sequenced sample: peripheral blood. The receptors stem from a woman in her 50s with active or convalescent COVID-19.

The J gene is TRBJ2-5, the V gene TRBV2; TRBD1 aligns across 10 bases. The V segment lost 6 bases and the J segment 5 bases; nucleotides outside the gene matches: 6. Germline lookup yields CDR1 SNHLY and CDR2 FYNNEI. The CDR3 extends over 14 amino acids. CDR3: CASRRQGAMETQYF. The CDR3 DNA reads TGTGCCAGCAGACGACAGGGGGCCATGGAGACCCAGTACTTC.

This chain links TRBV5-1 with TRBJ1-5, with D maybe TRBD1 (5 bases). The V gene's germline CDR1 is SGHRS and CDR2 YFSETQ. With 4 bases removed from V and 0 bases from J, the gap between germline ends came to 11 bases. The CDR3 is 15 amino acids. CDR3 DNA: TGCGCCAGCAGCCTCGACAGCCCTAGCAATCAGCCCCAGCATTTT. This sequence encodes CASSLDSPSNQPQHF.

This clone has only a few counts. This sequence joins TRBV7-9 and TRBJ2-1; 10 bases match TRBD2. This CDR3 is 17 amino acids long. The germline V gene encodes CDR1 SEHNR and CDR2 FQNEAQ (reference sequence). Trimming removed 4 bases from V and 0 bases from J; junction bases left unmatched: 6. The CDR3 reads CASSSPSGGRSYNEQFF. The CDR3 coding sequence is TGTGCCAGCAGCTCACCTAGCGGGGGACGCTCCTACAATGAGCAGTTCTTC.

There are a few counts of this clone. The genes are TRBV29-1 and TRBJ2-1, with D maybe TRBD1 (5 bases). Trimming removed 6 bases at V and 4 bases at J, with 16 bases between. Per the germline V gene, CDR1 is SQVTM and CDR2 is ANQGSEA. This CDR3 region has 14 residues. DNA of the CDR3: TGCAGCGTCTTGGACACAGATATGTACAATGAGCAGTTCTTC. The encoded protein is CSVLDTDMYNEQFF.

A single count supports this clone. The CDR3 loop is CASSQLPGSRYEQYF. CDR3 sequence (DNA): TGCGCCAGCAGCCAACTTCCAGGGTCCCGCTACGAGCAGTACTTC. This chain links TRBV4-1 with TRBJ2-7; D is perhaps TRBD1 (5 bases). Germline V gives CDR1 MGHRA, CDR2 YSYEKL. The V gene lost 2 bases and the J gene lost 3 bases, with 14 bases spanning the gap. The CDR3 is made up of 15 amino acids.